The next 27 T cell receptor beta chains were all read from a single sample in a study of shared clonotypes between healthy human individuals. TCRdb's table, derived via immunoSEQ multiplex PCR, lists solely in-frame clones and lacks some. The profile shows about 2 million clones, about 95% of them singletons. The material sequenced was naive CD4+ T cells sorted from blood. Subset denoted: CD45RA+ positively selected. These receptors originate from a man younger than 30 in good health.

V gene TRBV30 combines with J gene TRBJ2-2; 8 bases fit TRBD1. CDR1 GTSNPN and CDR2 SVGIG come from the germline V gene (reference sequence). V lost 2 bases to trimming and J lost 5 bases; unmatched junction nucleotides: 7. The CDR3 extends over 15 amino acids. The CDR3 DNA reads as TGTGCCTGGAGTTCGCACAGGGGGTGGACCGGGGAGCTGTTTTTT. Its translation is CAWSSHRGWTGELFF.

The chain combines TRBV7-2 with TRBJ1-2, with 10 bases lining up with TRBD1. The V gene end was trimmed by 8 bases and the J gene end by 3 bases; junction bases not matched to a gene: 12. This CDR3 has 16 residues. Per germline, CDR1 SGHTA and CDR2 FQGNSA. The CDR3 DNA is TGTGCCAGCTTTACTACCGGGACAGGGGATGACTATGGCTACACCTTC. Translating gives CASFTTGTGDDYGYTF.

This chain joins TRBV7-9 and TRBJ1-6; D might be TRBD1 (5 bases). V was clipped by 1 base and J by 7 bases, with 14 bases between them. The CDR3 extends over 16 amino acids. The germline V gene has CDR1 SEHNR and CDR2 FQNEAQ (reference sequence). The DNA for the CDR3 is TGTGCCAGCAGCTTAGGGGCAGGGAGTGGAAATTCACCCCTCCACTTT. Amino acid sequence: CASSLGAGSGNSPLHF.

The chain joins TRBV25-1 to TRBJ2-3; unclear D gene. Trimming took 3 bases from V and 4 from J, leaving 8 bases between them. The germline V gene encodes CDR1 MGHDK and CDR2 SYGVNS. This CDR3 is 13 amino acids long. The chain's CDR3 is CASSEGIPDTQYF. Here the CDR3 DNA reads TGTGCCAGCAGTGAGGGTATCCCAGATACGCAGTATTTT.

The chain links TRBV6-1 to TRBJ1-2; 9 bases are shared with TRBD1. Germline lookup yields CDR1 MNHNS and CDR2 SASEGT. V lost 2 bases to trimming and J lost 4 bases; unmatched junction nucleotides: 11. This CDR3 contains 17 residues. In DNA form, the CDR3 reads TGTGCCAGCAGTGAATTTGGACAGGGGCCCAGTGGCTATGGCTACACCTTC. Protein sequence: CASSEFGQGPSGYGYTF.

This chain's CDR3 is CASSESWGQGGKNIQYF. For the CDR3, the DNA is TGCGCCAGCAGTGAGTCTTGGGGGCAGGGGGGAAAAAACATTCAGTACTTC. This sequence joins TRBV10-2 and TRBJ2-4; TRBD1 might be the D (7 bases). V lost 0 bases to trimming and J lost 4 bases, with 16 bases between them. This CDR3 spans 17 amino acids. The germline CDR1 and CDR2 sequences are WSHSY and SAAADI.

The chain couples TRBV2 to TRBJ2-4, with unresolved D. The CDR3 covers 14 residues. V was trimmed by 6 bases and J by 0 bases, leaving 9 bases between them. The V gene's germline CDR1 is SNHLY and CDR2 FYNNEI. The CDR3 here is CASSLGIAKNIQYF. The CDR3 nucleotides are TGTGCCAGCAGCCTTGGGATAGCCAAAAACATTCAGTACTTC. Together with reference TRBV2 and TRBJ2-4, the CDR3 gives the full variable domain: EPEVTQTPSHQVTQMGQEVILRCVPISNHLYFYWYRQILGQKVEFLVSFYNNEISEKSEIFDDQFSVERPDGSNFTLKIRSTKLEDSAMYFCASSLGIAKNIQYFGAGTRLSVL.

The rearrangement uses TRBV30 and TRBJ1-4; a possible D gene is TRBD1 (6 bases). Trimming pared 5 bases from V and 8 bases from J, leaving 18 bases between. CDR1 GTSNPN and CDR2 SVGIG come from the germline V gene (reference sequence). The CDR3 contains 14 residues. The CDR3 region is CAWAVGGLDEKLFF. The CDR3 coding sequence is TGTGCCTGGGCGGTGGGGGGGCTGGACGAAAAACTGTTTTTT. Full variable domain (remainder filled in from reference TRBV30 and TRBJ1-4): SQTIHQWPATLVQPVGSPLSLECTVEGTSNPNLYWYRQAAGRGLQLLFYSVGIGQISSEVPQNLSASRPQDRQFILSSKKLLLSDSGFYLCAWAVGGLDEKLFFGSGTQLSVL.

This chain connects TRBV27 to TRBJ2-7; D unresolved. The CDR3 has 15 residues. The ends were cut back, 4 bases at V and 5 bases at J, with 18 bases in the middle. CDR1 is MNHEY and CDR2 is SMNVEV in the germline V gene (reference sequence). The CDR3 region has the DNA TGTGCCAGCAGTTCCCTCCAAGGTACCCTACACGAGCAGTACTTC. Its translation is CASSSLQGTLHEQYF.

The V call is TRBV6-1, the J call TRBJ1-2, with D maybe TRBD1 (5 bases). CDR3 length: 14 residues. Germline values: CDR1 MNHNS, CDR2 SASEGT. V lost 4 bases and J lost 5, with 14 bases in between. CDR3 amino acids: CASSGDRESYGYTF. CDR3 coding DNA: TGTGCCAGCAGTGGAGACAGAGAGAGTTATGGCTACACCTTC.

This sequence joins TRBV7-2 and TRBJ1-5; D is ambiguous. Germline CDR1 reads SGHTA; CDR2 reads FQGNSA. This CDR3 is built from 17 residues. Trimming took 6 bases from V and 9 from J, leaving 27 bases between them. CDR3 DNA: TGTGCCAGCAGGACCTCCGTGTCGGGCGGATCCTCTGGGCCCCAGCATTTT. Encoded protein: CASRTSVSGGSSGPQHF.

The chain is built from TRBV6-5 and TRBJ1-1; D remains ambiguous. The V and J ends lost 2 bases and 3 bases respectively, with 13 bases between them. The CDR3 has 15 amino acids. Germline loops: CDR1 MNHEY, CDR2 SVGAGI. The CDR3 DNA reads TGTGCCAGCAGTTACCACAGTCCGCGGGACACTGAAGCTTTCTTT. This sequence encodes CASSYHSPRDTEAFF.

This clone was seen once. V gene TRBV28 combines with J gene TRBJ2-4; 7 nucleotides match TRBD1. The V and J ends lost 6 bases and 4 bases, in that order; junction bases with no gene match: 3. Germline V gene lookup returns CDR1 MDHEN and CDR2 SYDVKM. CDR3 length: 13 amino acids. The CDR3, as DNA: TGTGCCAGCAGAAGACAGGGAAAAAACATTCAGTACTTC. Translating gives CASRRQGKNIQYF. The full variable domain, completed using reference TRBV28 and TRBJ2-4, is DVKVTQSSRYLVKRTGEKVFLECVQDMDHENMFWYRQDPGLGLRLIYFSYDVKMKEKGDIPEGYSVSREKKERFSLILESASTNQTSMYLCASRRQGKNIQYFGAGTRLSVL.

With regard to this clone: At the DNA level, this CDR3 is encoded by other sequences in the same sample as well. The chain is built from TRBV5-4 and TRBJ2-1; no clear D gene. The germline CDR1 and CDR2 sequences are SGHNT and YYREEE (reference sequence). V lost 2 bases, J lost 0 bases, and 9 bases lay in between. CDR3 size: 15 residues. CDR3 in DNA: TGTGCCAGCAGCTTAGGGATCAGCTCCTACAATGAGCAGTTCTTC. It codes for CASSLGISSYNEQFF.

This chain uses TRBV18 with TRBJ2-1, with 7 bases identical to TRBD2. The V gene end was trimmed by 4 bases and the J gene end by 0 bases; junction bases not matched to a gene: 12. Per germline, CDR1 KGHSH and CDR2 LQKENI. CDR3 length: 18 amino acids. This CDR3 reads CASSQQTLAGGSYNEQFF. In DNA form, the CDR3 reads TGTGCCAGCTCACAACAAACCTTAGCGGGTGGCTCCTACAATGAGCAGTTCTTC.

The V and J genes are TRBV5-1 and TRBJ2-3; D perhaps matches TRBD2 (5 bases). The germline CDR1 and CDR2 sequences are SGHRS and YFSETQ. This CDR3 region has 14 residues. Trimming pared 2 bases from V and 5 bases from J, leaving 12 bases between. The CDR3 region is CASSFREFGDTQYF. The CDR3, as DNA: TGCGCCAGCAGCTTTAGGGAGTTCGGAGATACGCAGTATTTT.

V and J are TRBV18 and TRBJ1-3; D gene ambiguous. Trimming pared 3 bases from V and 7 bases from J, leaving 10 bases between. Per germline, CDR1 KGHSH and CDR2 LQKENI. The CDR3 is 13 residues long. The CDR3 here is CASSPPVVNTIYF. The DNA of the CDR3 is TGTGCCAGCTCACCCCCTGTAGTGAACACCATATATTTT.

The V gene is TRBV19, the J gene TRBJ2-7; maybe TRBD1 (5 bases). Trimming took 4 bases from V and 5 from J, leaving 12 bases between them. The CDR3 extends over 13 amino acids. The germline gives CDR1 LNHDA, CDR2 SQIVND (reference sequence). In DNA, the CDR3 is TGTGCCAGTAGTACCCAGGGTGTCCACGAGCAGTACTTC. This sequence encodes CASSTQGVHEQYF.

This clone was counted once. The rearrangement joins TRBV28 to TRBJ2-5; D gene unclear. The germline CDR1 and CDR2 sequences are MDHEN and SYDVKM. V was shortened by 4 bases and J by 5 bases, with 17 bases between the two germline ends. This CDR3 comprises 15 residues. This chain's CDR3 is CASSSSGVRIETQYF. CDR3 DNA: TGTGCCAGCAGTTCGTCAGGAGTCCGAATCGAGACCCAGTACTTC.

The chain combines TRBV30 with TRBJ2-7; D possibly uses TRBD1 or TRBD2 (5 bases each). Trimming pared 3 bases from V and 0 bases from J, leaving 18 bases between. This CDR3 has 16 residues. Germline V lookup: CDR1 GTSNPN, CDR2 SVGIG (reference sequence). Here the CDR3 DNA reads TGTGCCTGGAGGGTAAGGGACGTAGGGCGCTCCTACGAGCAGTACTTC. Its protein product is CAWRVRDVGRSYEQYF. Full variable domain (missing parts from reference TRBV30 and TRBJ2-7): SQTIHQWPATLVQPVGSPLSLECTVEGTSNPNLYWYRQAAGRGLQLLFYSVGIGQISSEVPQNLSASRPQDRQFILSSKKLLLSDSGFYLCAWRVRDVGRSYEQYFGPGTRLTVT.

Comments on this clone: The same CDR3 is also encoded by other DNA sequences in this sample. The chain combines TRBV2 with TRBJ1-2, with D tentatively TRBD1 (6 bases). Trimming cost V 2 bases and J 2 bases, with 9 bases left between them. The CDR3 runs 14 residues. Germline CDR1 reads SNHLY; CDR2 reads FYNNEI. The CDR3 loop reads CASSEIGGNYGYTF. CDR3 DNA sequence: TGTGCCAGCAGTGAAATAGGGGGAAACTATGGCTACACCTTC. The complete variable domain, with remaining parts taken from reference TRBV2 and TRBJ1-2, reads EPEVTQTPSHQVTQMGQEVILRCVPISNHLYFYWYRQILGQKVEFLVSFYNNEISEKSEIFDDQFSVERPDGSNFTLKIRSTKLEDSAMYFCASSEIGGNYGYTFGSGTRLTVV.

The chain recombines TRBV7-6 with TRBJ1-1, with D tentatively TRBD1 (6 bases). With 4 bases removed from V and 1 base from J, the gap between germline ends came to 13 bases. Per germline, CDR1 SGHVS and CDR2 FNYEAQ. The CDR3 length is 15 residues. CDR3: CASSWSSGENTEAFF. The CDR3 coding sequence is TGTGCCAGCAGCTGGTCATCAGGGGAGAACACTGAAGCTTTCTTT.

The rearrangement joins TRBV29-1 to TRBJ2-2, with 7 bases that match TRBD2. CDR1 and CDR2 (germline): SQVTM, ANQGSEA. J gave up 2 bases and V 2 bases, and 2 bases lay outside the gene matches. The CDR3 totals 14 residues. The DNA of the CDR3 is TGCAGCGTTGAACTAGCGGTCAACACCGGGGAGCTGTTTTTT. It translates to CSVELAVNTGELFF.

The chain has TRBV28 and TRBJ1-2, with 8 bases identical to TRBD1. Germline-derived CDR1 and CDR2 are MDHEN and SYDVKM. J lost 4 bases, V lost 5 bases, and 6 bases had no gene match. The CDR3 sequence is 14 residues long. The CDR3 reads CASSKTGVVYGYTF. CDR3 DNA: TGTGCCAGCAGTAAGACAGGGGTCGTCTATGGCTACACCTTC.

The CDR3 here is CASSPRGGSLYYEKLFF. DNA of the CDR3: TGTGCCAGCAGCCCAAGGGGAGGGAGTCTCTATTATGAAAAACTGTTTTTT. The rearrangement links TRBV7-9 to TRBJ1-4; D may be TRBD1 (5 bases). Per germline, CDR1 SEHNR and CDR2 FQNEAQ (reference sequence). V was trimmed by 5 bases and J by 6 bases, leaving 22 bases between them. The CDR3 is 17 residues long.

The chain is built from TRBV2 and TRBJ2-1; 13 bases line up with TRBD2. The V gene's germline CDR1 is SNHLY and CDR2 FYNNEI. Unmatched junction bases numbered 2, after V lost 6 bases and J lost 0 bases. The CDR3 length is 16 residues. The CDR3 region is CASSRTSGGSYNEQFF. The CDR3 nucleotides are TGTGCCAGCAGCCGGACTAGCGGGGGCTCCTACAATGAGCAGTTCTTC.

The J gene is TRBJ2-7, the V gene TRBV10-2; TRBD1 aligns across 10 bases. The germline V gene encodes CDR1 WSHSY and CDR2 SAAADI. With 4 bases clipped from V and 5 bases from J, the junction kept 8 bases outside the gene matches. The CDR3 totals 15 residues. Written as DNA, the CDR3 is TGCGCCAGCAGTGGAGGGACAGGGGCAGGGGACGAGCAGTACTTC. The encoded protein is CASSGGTGAGDEQYF.